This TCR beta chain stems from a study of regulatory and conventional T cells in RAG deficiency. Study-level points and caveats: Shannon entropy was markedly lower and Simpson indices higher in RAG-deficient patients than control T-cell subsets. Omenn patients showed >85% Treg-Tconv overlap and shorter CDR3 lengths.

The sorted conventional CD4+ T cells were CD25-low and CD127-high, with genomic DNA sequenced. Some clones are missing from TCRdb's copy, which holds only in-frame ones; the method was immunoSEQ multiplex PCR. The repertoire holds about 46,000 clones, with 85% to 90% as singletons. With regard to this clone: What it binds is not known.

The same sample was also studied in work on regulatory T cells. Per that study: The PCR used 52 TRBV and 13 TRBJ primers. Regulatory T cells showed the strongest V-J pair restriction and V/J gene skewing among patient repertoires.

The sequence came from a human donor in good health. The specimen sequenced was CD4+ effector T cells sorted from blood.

CDR3 residues: CASKPTDASYNEQFF. The CDR3 bases are TGTGCCAGCAAGCCGACCGACGCTTCCTACAATGAGCAGTTCTTC. V gene TRBV6-1 combines with J gene TRBJ2-1; no firm D call. The CDR3 sequence is 15 residues long. V lost 7 bases, J lost 1 base, and 14 bases lay in between. Germline V lookup: CDR1 MNHNS, CDR2 SASEGT.